This TCR beta chain was captured by sequencing in a study of T cell responses to AZD1222 COVID-19 vaccine. At the level of the study: Second doses were pooled across both intervals (about 4 or about 12 weeks).

As to this clone: The antigen is unknown.

Trimming stripped 4 bases from V and 4 bases from J, with 8 bases between. This CDR3 has 13 amino acids. In germline, CDR1 is LNHNV, CDR2 YYDKDF (reference sequence). Findings of the study overall: Researchers report vaccine-associated CD4 TCRs spanning spike, with dominance at 160-218 and 743-854.

TCRdb keeps only in-frame clones here, not all; method: immunoSEQ multiplex PCR. The data contain 90,000 to 150,000 clones, approximately 90% of them singletons. The source material was peripheral blood, sampled on day 0 of AZD1222 vaccination. This TCR came from an adult in good health. J is TRBJ1-5 and V is TRBV15; no clear D. CDR3 region: CATSKGGNQPQHF. DNA of the CDR3: TGTGCCACCAGCAAGGGTGGTAATCAGCCCCAGCATTTT.